This T cell receptor (beta chain) derives from a study of brain metastases from non-small cell lung cancer. Study-wide points: In over 55% of brain metastases, T-cell clones were expanded compared with matched primary tumors. T-cell infiltration was lower in brain metastases than primaries (P < 0.001).

Profiled with immunoSEQ multiplex PCR; TCRdb holds only in-frame clones, not every one. The sample yields some 6,000 clones, 82% seen once. As for this clone: Antigen: not known.

Germline lookup yields CDR1 MNHEY and CDR2 SVGAGI. This CDR3 comprises 13 residues. Trimming left V 5 bases short and J 0 bases short, with 7 bases between. The V call is TRBV6-5, the J call TRBJ1-1; no firm D call. Sequenced material: primary lung tumor tissue. This receptor was obtained from a donor at least 40 years old with non-small cell lung cancer. CDR3 loop: CASSLSVNTEAFF. The DNA of the CDR3 is TGTGCCAGCAGTCTATCAGTGAACACTGAAGCTTTCTTT.